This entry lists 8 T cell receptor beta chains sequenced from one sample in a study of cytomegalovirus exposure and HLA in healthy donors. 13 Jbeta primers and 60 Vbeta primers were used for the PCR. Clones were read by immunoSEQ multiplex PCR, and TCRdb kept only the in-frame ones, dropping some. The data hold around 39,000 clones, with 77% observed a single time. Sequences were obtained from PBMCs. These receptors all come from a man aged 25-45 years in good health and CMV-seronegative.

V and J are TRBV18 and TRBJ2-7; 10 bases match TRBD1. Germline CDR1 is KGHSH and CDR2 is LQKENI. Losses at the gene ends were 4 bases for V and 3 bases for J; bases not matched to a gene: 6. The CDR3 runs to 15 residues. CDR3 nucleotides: TGTGCCAGCTCACTATTCCGGGACAGGGGCTACGAGCAGTACTTC. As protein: CASSLFRDRGYEQYF.

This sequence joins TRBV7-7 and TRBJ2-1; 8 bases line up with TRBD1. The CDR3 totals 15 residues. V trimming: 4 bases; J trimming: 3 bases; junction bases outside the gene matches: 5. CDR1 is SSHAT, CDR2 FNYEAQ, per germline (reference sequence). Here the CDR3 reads CASSSQGAGYNEQFF. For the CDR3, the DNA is TGTGCCAGCAGCTCGCAGGGGGCCGGCTACAATGAGCAGTTCTTC.

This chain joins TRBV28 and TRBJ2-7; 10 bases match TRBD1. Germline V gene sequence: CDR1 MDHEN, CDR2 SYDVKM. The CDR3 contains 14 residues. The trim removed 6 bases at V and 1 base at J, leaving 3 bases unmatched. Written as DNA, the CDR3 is TGTGCCAGCAGGTGGACAGGGGGTTCCTACGAGCAGTACTTC. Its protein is CASRWTGGSYEQYF.

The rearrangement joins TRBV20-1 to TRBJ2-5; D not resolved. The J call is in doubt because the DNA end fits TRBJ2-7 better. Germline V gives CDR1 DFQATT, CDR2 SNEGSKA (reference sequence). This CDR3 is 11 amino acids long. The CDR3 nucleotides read TGCAGTGCAGCCCGCTCCTACGAGCAGTACTTC. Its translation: CSAARSYEQYF.

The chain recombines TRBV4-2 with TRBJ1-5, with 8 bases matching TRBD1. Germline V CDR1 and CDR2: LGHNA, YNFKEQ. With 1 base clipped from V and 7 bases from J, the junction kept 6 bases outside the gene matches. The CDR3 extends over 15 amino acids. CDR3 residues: CASSQGQGKGQPQHF. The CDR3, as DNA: TGTGCCAGCAGCCAAGGACAGGGGAAAGGGCAGCCCCAGCATTTT.

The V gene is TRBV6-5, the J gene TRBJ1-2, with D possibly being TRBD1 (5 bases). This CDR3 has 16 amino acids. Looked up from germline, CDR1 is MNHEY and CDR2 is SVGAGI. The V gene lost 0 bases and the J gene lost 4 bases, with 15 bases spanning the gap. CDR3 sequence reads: CASSYSTTIRGYGYTF. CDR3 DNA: TGTGCCAGCAGTTACTCTACGACGATTAGGGGCTATGGCTACACCTTC.

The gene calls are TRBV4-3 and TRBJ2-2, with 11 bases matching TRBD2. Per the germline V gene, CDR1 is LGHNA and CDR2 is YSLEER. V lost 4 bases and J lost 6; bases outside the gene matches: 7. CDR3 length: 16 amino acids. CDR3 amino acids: CASSPTSGRGAGELFF. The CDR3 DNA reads TGCGCCAGCAGCCCAACTAGCGGGAGAGGGGCCGGGGAGCTGTTTTTT.

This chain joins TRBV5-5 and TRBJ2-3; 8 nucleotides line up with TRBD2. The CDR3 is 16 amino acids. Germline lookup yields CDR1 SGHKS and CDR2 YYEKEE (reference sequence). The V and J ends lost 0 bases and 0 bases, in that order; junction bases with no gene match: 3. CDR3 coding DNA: TGTGCCAGCAGCTTGGTCGGCGGGAGGAGCACAGATACGCAGTATTTT. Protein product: CASSLVGGRSTDTQYF.